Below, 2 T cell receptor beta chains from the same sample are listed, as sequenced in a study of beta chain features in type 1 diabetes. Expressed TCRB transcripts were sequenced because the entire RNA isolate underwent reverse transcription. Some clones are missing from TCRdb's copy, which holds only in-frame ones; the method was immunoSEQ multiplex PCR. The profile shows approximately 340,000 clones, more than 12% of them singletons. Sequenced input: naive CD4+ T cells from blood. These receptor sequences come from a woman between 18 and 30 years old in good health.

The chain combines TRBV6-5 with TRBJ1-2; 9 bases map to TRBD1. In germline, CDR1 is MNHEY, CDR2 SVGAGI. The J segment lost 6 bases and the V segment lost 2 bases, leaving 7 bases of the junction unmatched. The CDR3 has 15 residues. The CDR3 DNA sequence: TGTGCCAGCAGTTACACCGGACAGGGGTGGAATGGCTACACCTTC. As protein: CASSYTGQGWNGYTF.

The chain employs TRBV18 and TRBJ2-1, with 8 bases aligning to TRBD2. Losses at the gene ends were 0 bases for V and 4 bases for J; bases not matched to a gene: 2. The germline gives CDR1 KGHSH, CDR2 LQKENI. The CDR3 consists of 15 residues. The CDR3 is CASSPPGTRYNEQFF. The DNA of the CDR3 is TGTGCCAGCTCACCACCTGGGACTAGGTACAATGAGCAGTTCTTC.